The entry below describes one TCR beta chain. This specimen belongs to a study of cytomegalovirus exposure and HLA in healthy donors. The CDR3 totals 20 residues. Germline V lookup: CDR1 ENHRY, CDR2 SYGVKD. V was clipped by 8 bases and J by 2 bases, with 34 bases between them. The method was immunoSEQ multiplex PCR; TCRdb's version includes in-frame clones alone and lacks a portion of them. The table has 160,000 or so clones, about 86% seen once. The specimen was PBMCs. This receptor was obtained from a young woman in good health and CMV-seronegative. The rearrangement uses TRBV10-3 and TRBJ2-7; a possible D gene is TRBD1 (6 bases). The CDR3 DNA reads as TGTGCCATCTCCGGGACACCCAAACAACCAGCACCCCTCTATCCCTACGAGCAGTACTTC. Amino acid sequence: CAISGTPKQPAPLYPYEQYF.